The T cell receptor beta chain described here comes from a study of neurological immune-mediated disorders. Turning to this clonotype: This may stem from a read error, because a much larger clone lies one nucleotide away. Because it lacks the conserved phenylalanine or tryptophan at the end, this CDR3 is likely a read error.

The ends were cut back, 2 bases at V and 3 bases at J, with 10 bases in the middle. This CDR3 has 14 residues. Germline V lookup: CDR1 MNHNY, CDR2 SVGAGI (reference sequence). From the 5' RACE reads, TCRdb called clonotypes with MiXCR, one entry per CDR3 protein. The repertoire consists of about 29,000 distinct CDR3 sequences, with roughly 12% occurring once and the leading ten covering approximately 8%. This chain links TRBV6-6 with TRBJ1-1; D might be TRBD1 (5 bases). The origin of this receptor is a man in his sixties in good health. Sequencing was carried out using PBMCs. CDR3 loop: CASSYGATDTEAFI. The CDR3 DNA is TGTGCCAGCAGTTACGGGGCGACAGACACTGAAGCTTTCATT.